These 14 T cell receptor beta chains originate from one sample sequenced in a study of T-cell memory formation after mild COVID-19. TCRdb passed the 5' RACE reads through MiXCR, listing each CDR3 protein once. Here the sample spans some 100,000 distinct CDR3 sequences, around 10% being singletons. The specimen was PBMCs or a T cell subset sorted from them (not recorded which). Receptor source: a man younger than 35 who had mild COVID-19 (a few samples of this study predate the infection). Cell type and time point are not known.

The chain recombines TRBV5-1 with TRBJ1-5; D perhaps matches TRBD1 (6 bases). Germline-derived CDR1 and CDR2 are SGHRS and YFSETQ. CDR3 size: 14 residues. Trimming left V 3 bases short and J 8 bases short, with 15 bases between. The CDR3 coding sequence is TGCGCCAGCAGCTCGGACAGTTCTCATGAGCCCCAGCATTTT. Residues: CASSSDSSHEPQHF.

Only a few counts were recorded for this clonotype. The rearrangement links TRBV29-1 to TRBJ1-2; the D gene is possibly TRBD1 (5 bases). CDR1 and CDR2 (germline): SQVTM, ANQGSEA. The CDR3 totals 15 residues. V lost 5 bases to trimming and J lost 4 bases, with 20 bases between them. CDR3 sequence: CSVPIRGDQIYGYTF. DNA of the CDR3: TGCAGCGTTCCGATCCGGGGCGATCAGATCTATGGCTACACCTTC.

The rearrangement links TRBV4-2 to TRBJ1-2, with a weak D call TRBD1 (6 bases). This CDR3 is 16 amino acids long. The V end lost 5 bases, the J end lost 0 bases, and 16 bases lay between the germline ends. Per germline, CDR1 LGHNA and CDR2 YNFKEQ. CDR3 bases: TGTGCCAGCAGCTTCCAGACCGGACAGACTAACTATGGCTACACCTTC. Its translation is CASSFQTGQTNYGYTF.

The table lists this clonotype with a few counts. The chain joins TRBV21-1 to TRBJ1-5; TRBD1, as called in the table, went unchecked against the DNA. TRBV21-1 is a listed pseudogene. This CDR3 has 17 residues. The CDR3 bases are TGTGCCAGCCCCGGGACCTTGCTCAGAGGGCCCAATCAGCCCCAGCATTTT. As protein: CASPGTLLRGPNQPQHF.

Points on this clonotype: The DNA is left out, because the CDR3 cannot be placed on it with certainty; the CDR3 is given as TCRdb lists it. The J gene is TRBJ2-2, the V gene TRBV23-1; the table's D gene call, TRBD2, was not cross checked with the DNA. TRBV23-1 is reported as an ORF; its role is uncertain. The CDR3 length is 18 residues, termini included. CDR3 protein: CASSLRLPRAQTPGSCFF.

This clonotype was detected many times. The V and J genes are TRBV5-5 and TRBJ2-1, with D perhaps being TRBD1 or TRBD2 (5 bases each). Trimming left V 5 bases short and J 3 bases short, with 9 bases between. Per the germline V gene, CDR1 is SGHKS and CDR2 is YYEKEE (reference sequence). CDR3 length: 13 residues. The DNA for the CDR3 is TGTGCCAGCAGTCTGGGGGTCTACAATGAGCAGTTCTTC. Amino acids: CASSLGVYNEQFF.

In its sample, this clonotype was seen a few times. The V call is TRBV20-1, the J call TRBJ1-6; perhaps TRBD1 as D (6 bases). V was clipped by 6 bases and J by 3 bases, with 15 bases between them. The CDR3 has 15 amino acids. Germline V gene data show CDR1 as DFQATT and CDR2 as SNEGSKA (reference sequence). The CDR3 DNA is TGCAGTGCCGAATCAGGGGAGATCTATAATTCACCCCTCCACTTT. This encodes CSAESGEIYNSPLHF.

This chain connects TRBV5-5 to TRBJ1-1; D uncertain. Germline lookup yields CDR1 SGHKS and CDR2 YYEKEE (reference sequence). The length of the CDR3 is 14 residues. Deletions cut 0 bases from V and 7 bases from J, with 13 bases between. The CDR3 loop is CASSLGLLGSEAFF. The CDR3, as DNA: TGTGCCAGCAGCTTGGGGCTCCTGGGCAGTGAAGCTTTCTTT. Full variable domain (remainder filled in from reference TRBV5-5 and TRBJ1-1): DAGVTQSPTHLIKTRGQQVTLRCSPISGHKSVSWYQQVLGQGPQFIFQYYEKEERGRGNFPDRFSARQFPNYSSELNVNALLLGDSALYLCASSLGLLGSEAFFGQGTRLTVV.

The V gene is TRBV29-1, the J gene TRBJ1-2; D remains unclear. Germline values: CDR1 SQVTM, CDR2 ANQGSEA. Trimming cost V 4 bases and J 8 bases, with 17 bases left between them. The CDR3 length is 13 residues. The CDR3 sequence: CSVVPGPRQGYTF. The CDR3 DNA reads TGCAGCGTTGTACCCGGACCCCGGCAGGGCTACACCTTC.

This clonotype appeared a few times. The chain carries TRBV6-2 or TRBV6-3 and TRBJ2-2, with TRBD2 as a possible D gene (6 bases). Trimming took off 7 bases at V and 4 bases at J, with 25 bases between the two ends. CDR1 and CDR2 from the germline V gene are MNHEY and SVGEGT. The CDR3 extends over 18 amino acids. CDR3 protein: CASTPLPAALGGTGELFF. CDR3 bases: TGTGCCAGCACCCCACTCCCGGCGGCCCTCGGGGGCACCGGGGAGCTGTTTTTT.

This clonotype came up a few times. The rearrangement joins TRBV3-1 to TRBJ2-1; 10 positions match TRBD2. Germline V gene lookup returns CDR1 LGHDT and CDR2 YNNKEL (reference sequence). The CDR3 spans 17 residues. V shed 4 bases and J 4 bases; nucleotides not matched to a gene: 10. The CDR3 loop reads CASSPRGGLAVYNEQFF. In nucleotides, the CDR3 is TGTGCCAGCAGCCCCCGGGGAGGACTAGCGGTTTACAATGAGCAGTTCTTC.

The rearrangement joins TRBV4-3 to TRBJ1-1; weak D call: TRBD1 (5 bases). The germline V gene has CDR1 LGHNA and CDR2 YSLEER. V lost 0 bases and J lost 7, with 21 bases in between. The CDR3 sequence is 17 residues long. Written as DNA, the CDR3 is TGCGCCAGCAGCCAAGATCTCGGCCAGGGAATTCGTCTTGAAGCTTTCTTT. It encodes CASSQDLGQGIRLEAFF.

Ten or more counts support this clonotype. V gene TRBV6-5 combines with J gene TRBJ1-1; D may be TRBD1 (5 bases). V lost 4 bases to trimming and J lost 7 bases, with 10 bases between them. Looked up from germline, CDR1 is MNHEY and CDR2 is SVGAGI. This CDR3 region has 12 residues. CDR3 in amino acids: CASSSQGGEAFF. The CDR3 DNA reads TGTGCCAGCAGTTCCCAGGGCGGTGAAGCTTTCTTT.

This clonotype was seen more than once but under ten times. The chain combines TRBV7-8 with TRBJ2-7; a possible D gene is TRBD1 (6 bases). Trimming shortened V by 5 bases and J by 3 bases, and 20 bases separated the two germline ends. This CDR3 region has 16 residues. The germline V gene encodes CDR1 SGHVS and CDR2 FQNEAQ. The CDR3 is CASSLMLTGPLYEQYF. CDR3 sequence (DNA): TGTGCCAGCAGCCTGATGCTAACAGGGCCGCTCTACGAGCAGTACTTC.